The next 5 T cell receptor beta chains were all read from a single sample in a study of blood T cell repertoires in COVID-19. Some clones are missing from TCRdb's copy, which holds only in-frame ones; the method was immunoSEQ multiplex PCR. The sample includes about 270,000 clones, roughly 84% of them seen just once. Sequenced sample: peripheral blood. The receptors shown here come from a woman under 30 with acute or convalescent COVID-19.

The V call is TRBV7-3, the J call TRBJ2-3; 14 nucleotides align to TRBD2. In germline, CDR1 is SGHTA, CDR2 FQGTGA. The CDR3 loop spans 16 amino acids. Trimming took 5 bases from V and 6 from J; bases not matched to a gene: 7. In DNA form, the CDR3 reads TGTGCCAGCAGCACCCGGACTAGCGGGAGGCCTGATACGCAGTATTTT. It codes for CASSTRTSGRPDTQYF.

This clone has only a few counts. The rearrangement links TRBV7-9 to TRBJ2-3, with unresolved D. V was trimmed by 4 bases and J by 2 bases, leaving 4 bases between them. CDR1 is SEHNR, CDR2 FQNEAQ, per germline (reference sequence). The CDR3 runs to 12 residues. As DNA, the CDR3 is TGTGCCAGCAGCTACACCACAGATACGCAGTATTTT. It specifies CASSYTTDTQYF.

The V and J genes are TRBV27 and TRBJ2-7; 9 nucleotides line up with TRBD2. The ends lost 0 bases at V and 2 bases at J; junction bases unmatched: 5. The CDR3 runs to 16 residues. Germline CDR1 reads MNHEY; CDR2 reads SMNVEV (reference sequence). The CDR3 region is CASSLSGSGSPYEQYF. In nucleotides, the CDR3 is TGTGCCAGCAGTTTATCGGGTAGCGGGAGCCCCTACGAGCAGTACTTC.

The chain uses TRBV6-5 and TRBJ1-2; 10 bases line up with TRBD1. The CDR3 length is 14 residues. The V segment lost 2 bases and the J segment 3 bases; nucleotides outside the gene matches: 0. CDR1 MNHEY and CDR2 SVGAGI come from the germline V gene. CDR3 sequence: CASSYGQGDYGYTF. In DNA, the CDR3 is TGTGCCAGCAGTTACGGACAGGGGGACTATGGCTACACCTTC.

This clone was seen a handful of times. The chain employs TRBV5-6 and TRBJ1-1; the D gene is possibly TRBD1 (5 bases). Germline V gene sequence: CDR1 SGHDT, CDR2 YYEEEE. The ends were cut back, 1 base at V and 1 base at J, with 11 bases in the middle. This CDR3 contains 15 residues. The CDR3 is CASSLSWGGNTEAFF. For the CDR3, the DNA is TGTGCCAGCAGCTTGTCTTGGGGCGGGAACACTGAAGCTTTCTTT.